This T cell receptor (beta chain) was identified during a study of T-cell memory formation after mild COVID-19. Study-wide context: Largely, the TCR clusters proved donor specific.

TCRdb redid the calling of the 5' RACE reads with MiXCR, one entry per CDR3 protein. Among 500,000 to 600,000 distinct CDR3 sequences, roughly 18% were seen once, and the ten largest hold approximately 12%. CDR1 and CDR2 from the germline V gene are ENHRY and SYGVKD. The CDR3 runs 13 residues. J was trimmed by 10 bases and V by 5 bases; bases with no gene match: 10. Material for sequencing was PBMCs or a T cell subset sorted from them (not recorded which). This chain joins TRBV10-3 and TRBJ1-1, with 7 bases matching TRBD1. This TCR derives from an adult woman who had mild COVID-19 (a few samples of this study predate the infection). Cell type and time point are not known. The CDR3 reads CAISLTGTRGAFF. Here the CDR3 DNA reads TGTGCCATCAGTCTGACAGGGACGAGAGGAGCTTTCTTT.